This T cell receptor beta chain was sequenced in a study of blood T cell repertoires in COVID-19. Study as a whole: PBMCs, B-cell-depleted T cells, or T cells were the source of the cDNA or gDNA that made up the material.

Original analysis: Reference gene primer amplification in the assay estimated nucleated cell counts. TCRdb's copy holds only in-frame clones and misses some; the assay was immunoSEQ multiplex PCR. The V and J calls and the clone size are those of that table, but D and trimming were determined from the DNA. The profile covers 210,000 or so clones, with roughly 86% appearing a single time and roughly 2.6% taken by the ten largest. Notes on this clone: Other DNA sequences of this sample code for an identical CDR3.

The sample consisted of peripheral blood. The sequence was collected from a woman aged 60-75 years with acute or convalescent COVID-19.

The DNA for the CDR3 is TGTGCCAGCAGCTTAACATCTGGAAACACCATATATTTT. Protein sequence: CASSLTSGNTIYF. The J gene is TRBJ1-3, the V gene TRBV7-9; no firm D call. V dropped 2 bases and J dropped 1 base, with 3 bases sitting between them. This CDR3 is built from 13 residues. The germline gives CDR1 SEHNR, CDR2 FQNEAQ (reference sequence).